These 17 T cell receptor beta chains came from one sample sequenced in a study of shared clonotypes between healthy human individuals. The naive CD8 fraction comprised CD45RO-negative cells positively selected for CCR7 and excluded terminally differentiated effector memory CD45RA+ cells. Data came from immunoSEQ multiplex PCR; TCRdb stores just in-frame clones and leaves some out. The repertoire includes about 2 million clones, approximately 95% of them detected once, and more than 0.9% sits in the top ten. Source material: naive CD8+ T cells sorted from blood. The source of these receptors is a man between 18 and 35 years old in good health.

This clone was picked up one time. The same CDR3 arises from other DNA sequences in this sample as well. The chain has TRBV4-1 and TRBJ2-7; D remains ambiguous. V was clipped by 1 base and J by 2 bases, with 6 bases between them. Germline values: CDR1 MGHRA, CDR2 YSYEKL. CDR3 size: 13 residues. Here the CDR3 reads CASSQALPYEQYF. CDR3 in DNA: TGCGCCAGCAGCCAAGCGCTCCCCTACGAGCAGTACTTC.

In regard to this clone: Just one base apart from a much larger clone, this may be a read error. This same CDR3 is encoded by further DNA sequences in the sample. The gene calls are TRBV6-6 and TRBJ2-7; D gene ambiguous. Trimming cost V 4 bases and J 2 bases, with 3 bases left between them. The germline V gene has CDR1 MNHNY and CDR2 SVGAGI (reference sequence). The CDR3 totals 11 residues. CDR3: CASSSAYEQYF. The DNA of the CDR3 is TGTGCCAGCAGTTCCGCCTACGAGCAGTACTTC.

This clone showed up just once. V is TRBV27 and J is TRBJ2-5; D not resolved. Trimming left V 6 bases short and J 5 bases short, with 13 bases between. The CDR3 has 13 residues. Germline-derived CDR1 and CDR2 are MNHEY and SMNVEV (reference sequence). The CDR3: CASSPKGWETQYF. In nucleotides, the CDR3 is TGTGCCAGCAGCCCGAAGGGATGGGAGACCCAGTACTTC.

The CDR3 region is CASSVGAGAETQYF. The CDR3 bases are TGTGCCAGCAGCGTTGGCGCGGGGGCAGAGACCCAGTACTTC. This chain uses TRBV9 with TRBJ2-5, with D perhaps TRBD2 (7 bases). CDR3 length: 14 amino acids. The V end was cut by 2 bases, the J end by 4 bases, with 12 bases between. Germline V gene lookup returns CDR1 SGDLS and CDR2 YYNGEE.

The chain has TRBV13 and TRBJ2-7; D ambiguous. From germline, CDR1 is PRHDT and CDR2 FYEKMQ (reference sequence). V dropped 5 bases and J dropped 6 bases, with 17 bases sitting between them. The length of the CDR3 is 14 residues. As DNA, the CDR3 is TGTGCCAGCAGCCACCGACGTGCGTCGGCCGAGCAGTACTTC. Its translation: CASSHRRASAEQYF.

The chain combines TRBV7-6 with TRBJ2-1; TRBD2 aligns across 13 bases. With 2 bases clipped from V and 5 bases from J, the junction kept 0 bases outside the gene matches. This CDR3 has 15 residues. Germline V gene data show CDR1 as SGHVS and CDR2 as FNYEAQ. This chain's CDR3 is CASSLTSGGDNEQFF. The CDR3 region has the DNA TGTGCCAGCAGCTTAACTAGCGGGGGGGACAATGAGCAGTTCTTC.

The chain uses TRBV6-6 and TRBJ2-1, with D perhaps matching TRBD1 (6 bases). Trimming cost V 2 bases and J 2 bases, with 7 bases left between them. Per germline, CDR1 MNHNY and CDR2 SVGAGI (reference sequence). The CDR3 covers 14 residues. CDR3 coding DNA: TGTGCCAGCAGTTACCAGGGGACCTACAATGAGCAGTTCTTC. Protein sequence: CASSYQGTYNEQFF.

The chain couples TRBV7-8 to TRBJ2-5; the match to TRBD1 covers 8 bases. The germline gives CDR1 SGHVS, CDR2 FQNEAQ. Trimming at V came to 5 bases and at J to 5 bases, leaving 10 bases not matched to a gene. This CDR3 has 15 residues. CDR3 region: CASSLGTGATETQYF. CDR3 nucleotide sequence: TGTGCCAGCAGCCTCGGGACAGGCGCTACCGAGACCCAGTACTTC.

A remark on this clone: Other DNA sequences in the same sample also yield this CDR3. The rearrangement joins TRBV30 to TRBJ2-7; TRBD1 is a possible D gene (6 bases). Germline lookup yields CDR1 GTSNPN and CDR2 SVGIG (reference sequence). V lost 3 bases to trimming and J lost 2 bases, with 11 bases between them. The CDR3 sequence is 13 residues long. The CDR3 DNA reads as TGTGCCTGGAGCCGGGACATTGCCTACGAGCAGTACTTC. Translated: CAWSRDIAYEQYF.

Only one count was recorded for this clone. The DNA of the CDR3 is TGTGCCAGCAGTGAAGGGACAGGGCTCACACGAGGTAACACCGGGGAGCTGTTTTTT. Its protein product is CASSEGTGLTRGNTGELFF. This rearrangement joins TRBV6-1 to TRBJ2-2; 8 bases align to TRBD1. CDR1 is MNHNS and CDR2 is SASEGT in the germline V gene. J was trimmed by 2 bases and V by 1 base; bases with no gene match: 12. This CDR3 spans 19 amino acids.

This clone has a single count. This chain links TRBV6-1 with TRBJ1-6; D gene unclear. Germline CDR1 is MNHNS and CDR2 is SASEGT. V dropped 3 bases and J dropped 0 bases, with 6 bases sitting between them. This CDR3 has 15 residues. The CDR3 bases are TGTGCCAGCAGTGAGTGGGCCTCCTATAATTCACCCCTCCACTTT. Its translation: CASSEWASYNSPLHF.

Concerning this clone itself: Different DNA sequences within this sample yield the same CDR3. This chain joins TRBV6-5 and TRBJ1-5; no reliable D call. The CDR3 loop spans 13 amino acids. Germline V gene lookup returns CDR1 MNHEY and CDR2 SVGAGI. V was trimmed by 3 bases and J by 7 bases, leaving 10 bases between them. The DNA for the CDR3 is TGTGCCAGCAGTTATGGCACAGACCAGCCCCAGCATTTT. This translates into CASSYGTDQPQHF.

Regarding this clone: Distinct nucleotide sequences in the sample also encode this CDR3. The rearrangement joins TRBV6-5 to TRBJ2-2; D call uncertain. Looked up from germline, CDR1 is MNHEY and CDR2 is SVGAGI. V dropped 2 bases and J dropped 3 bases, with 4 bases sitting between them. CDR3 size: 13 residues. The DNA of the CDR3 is TGTGCCAGCAGTTACACTGACACCGGGGAGCTGTTTTTT. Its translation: CASSYTDTGELFF.

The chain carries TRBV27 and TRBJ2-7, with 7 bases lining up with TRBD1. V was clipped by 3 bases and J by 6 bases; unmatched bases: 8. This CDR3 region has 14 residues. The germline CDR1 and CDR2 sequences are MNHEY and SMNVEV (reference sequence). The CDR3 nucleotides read TGTGCCAGCAGTTTCGGACAGGCGGGTTTCGAGCAGTACTTC. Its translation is CASSFGQAGFEQYF.

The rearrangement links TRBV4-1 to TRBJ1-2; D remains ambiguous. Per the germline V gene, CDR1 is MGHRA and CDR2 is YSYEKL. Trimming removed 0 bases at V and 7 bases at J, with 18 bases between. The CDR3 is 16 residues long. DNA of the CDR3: TGCGCCAGCAGCCAAGAACCAACGGCGACTATCAGTGGCTACACCTTC. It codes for CASSQEPTATISGYTF.

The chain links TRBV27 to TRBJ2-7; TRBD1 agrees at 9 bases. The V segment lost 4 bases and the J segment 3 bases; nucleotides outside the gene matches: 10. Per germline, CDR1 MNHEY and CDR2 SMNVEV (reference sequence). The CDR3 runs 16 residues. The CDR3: CASSSRRDREGYEQYF. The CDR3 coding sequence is TGTGCCAGCAGTTCAAGGAGGGACAGGGAAGGCTACGAGCAGTACTTC.

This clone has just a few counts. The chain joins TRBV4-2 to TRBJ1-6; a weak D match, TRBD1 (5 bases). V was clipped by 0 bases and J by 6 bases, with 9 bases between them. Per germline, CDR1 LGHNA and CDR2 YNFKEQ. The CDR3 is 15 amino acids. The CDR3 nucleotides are TGTGCCAGCAGCCAAGACAGGGACCTTAATTCACCCCTCCACTTT. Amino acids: CASSQDRDLNSPLHF.